This T cell receptor beta chain was sequenced for a study of regulatory T cells in long-lasting Graves disease. V was cut by 5 bases and J by 8 bases, with 24 bases left in between. This CDR3 has 17 residues. Per germline, CDR1 MNHEY and CDR2 SMNVEV (reference sequence). Broader study findings: With persistent disease, TRBV28, TRBJ1-2 and TRBJ2-5 were the favored segments. TCR diversity was lower in persistent Graves' patients than in newly diagnosed ones.

Construction of the TCR beta libraries employed iRepertoire HTBI primers in conjunction with Arm-PCR of CDR3 regions. MiXCR was run by TCRdb on the multiplex PCR reads, yielding one entry per CDR3 protein. The sample holds 580,000 or so distinct CDR3 sequences, 15% to 20% seen once. This clonotype has just a few counts. As yet, its antigen is unknown. Time point meaning: newly diagnosed GD, antithyroid drugs for less than 3 months. Extracted PBMC RNA gave rise to the TCR library. The data also belong to a second study, concerning T cells in Graves' hyperthyroidism and ophthalmopathy. That paper notes: HTBI primers were used for first-round RT-PCR of the TCR CDR3.

Source: peripheral blood mononuclear cells (PBMCs), taken at new diagnosis, from a patient treated with antithyroid drugs. This sequence originates from a man aged 18 to 30 with Graves disease. The chain has TRBV27 and TRBJ1-4; possible D gene TRBD1, 5 bases. This CDR3 is CASSPIPSGRRDEKLFF. DNA of the CDR3: TGTGCCAGCAGTCCCATCCCGTCAGGGCGACGCGACGAAAAACTGTTTTTT.